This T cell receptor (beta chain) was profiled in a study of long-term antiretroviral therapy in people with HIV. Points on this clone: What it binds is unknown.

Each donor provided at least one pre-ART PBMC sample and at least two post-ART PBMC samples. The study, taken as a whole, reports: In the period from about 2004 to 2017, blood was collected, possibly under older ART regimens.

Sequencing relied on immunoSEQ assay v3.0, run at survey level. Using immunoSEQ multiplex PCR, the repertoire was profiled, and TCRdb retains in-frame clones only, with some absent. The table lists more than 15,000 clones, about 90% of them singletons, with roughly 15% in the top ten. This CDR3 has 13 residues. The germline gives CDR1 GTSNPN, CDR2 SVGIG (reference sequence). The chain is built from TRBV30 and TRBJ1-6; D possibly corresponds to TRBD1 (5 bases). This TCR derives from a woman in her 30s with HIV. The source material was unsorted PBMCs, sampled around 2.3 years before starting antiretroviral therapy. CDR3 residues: CAEAGQGNSPLHF. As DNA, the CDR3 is TGTGCTGAGGCGGGGCAGGGAAATTCACCCCTCCACTTT.